The clone carrying this T cell receptor beta chain came up a few times. What was amplified from RNA transcripts were TCR beta CDR3 regions. Using the HTBI primer set, a first-round RT-PCR was run on the TCR CDR3. TCRdb fed the multiplex PCR reads into MiXCR, producing one record per CDR3 protein. The sample shows over 450,000 distinct CDR3 sequences, roughly 14% of them seen only once. The V end was cut by 3 bases, the J end by 0 bases, with 14 bases between. The germline CDR1 and CDR2 sequences are KGHSH and LQKENI. There are 17 residues in the CDR3. These data are taken from a study of T cells in Graves' hyperthyroidism and ophthalmopathy. Clinical symptoms, serum thyroxine, TRAb, thyroid ultrasound and orbital computed tomography informed diagnoses.

The source material was blood. This chain connects TRBV18 to TRBJ2-2, with a possible D match to TRBD2 (5 bases). The TCR was taken from a woman younger than 30 with Graves' hyperthyroidism. The CDR3, as DNA: TGTGCCAGCTCACCCCTCGGAGGCTTTACGAACACCGGGGAGCTGTTTTTT. It specifies CASSPLGGFTNTGELFF.